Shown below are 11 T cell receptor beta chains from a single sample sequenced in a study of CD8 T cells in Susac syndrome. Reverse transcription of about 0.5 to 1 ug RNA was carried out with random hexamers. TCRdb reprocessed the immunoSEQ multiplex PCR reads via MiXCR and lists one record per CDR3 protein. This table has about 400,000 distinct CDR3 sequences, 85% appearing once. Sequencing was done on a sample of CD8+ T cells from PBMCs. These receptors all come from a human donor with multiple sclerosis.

CDR3 bases: TGCAGCGCGCTTGGGGGGGGCTACTATGGCTACACCTTC. As protein: CSALGGGYYGYTF. The chain couples TRBV29-1 to TRBJ1-2, with TRBD1 as a possible D gene (6 bases). The CDR3 sequence is 13 residues long. Trimming stripped 7 bases from V and 3 bases from J, with 15 bases between. Per the germline V gene, CDR1 is SQVTM and CDR2 is ANQGSEA.

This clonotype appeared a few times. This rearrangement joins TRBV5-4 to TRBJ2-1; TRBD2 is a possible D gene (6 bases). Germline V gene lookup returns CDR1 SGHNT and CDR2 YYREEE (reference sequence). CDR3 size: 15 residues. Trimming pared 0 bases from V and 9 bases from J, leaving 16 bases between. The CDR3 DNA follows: TGTGCCAGCAGCTTGGTGGACTCGGACGGGGGTGAGCAGTTCTTC. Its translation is CASSLVDSDGGEQFF.

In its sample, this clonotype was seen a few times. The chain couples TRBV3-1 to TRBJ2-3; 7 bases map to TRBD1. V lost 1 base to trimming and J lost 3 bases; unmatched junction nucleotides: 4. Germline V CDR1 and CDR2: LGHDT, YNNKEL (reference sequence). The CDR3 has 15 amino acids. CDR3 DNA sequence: TGTGCCAGCAGCCAAGTGGCAGGGGGAACAGATACGCAGTATTTT. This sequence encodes CASSQVAGGTDTQYF.

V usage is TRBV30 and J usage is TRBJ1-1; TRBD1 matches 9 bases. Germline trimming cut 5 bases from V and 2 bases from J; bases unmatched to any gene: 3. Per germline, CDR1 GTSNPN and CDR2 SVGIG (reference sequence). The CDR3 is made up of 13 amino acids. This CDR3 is CAWGDRVNTEAFF. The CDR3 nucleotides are TGTGCCTGGGGGGACAGGGTTAACACTGAAGCTTTCTTT.

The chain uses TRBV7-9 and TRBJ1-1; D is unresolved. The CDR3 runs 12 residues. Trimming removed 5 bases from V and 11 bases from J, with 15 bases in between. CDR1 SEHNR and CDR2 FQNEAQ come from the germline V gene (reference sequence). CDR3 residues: CASSTTGVMAFF. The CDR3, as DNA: TGTGCCAGCAGCACCACTGGGGTAATGGCTTTCTTT.

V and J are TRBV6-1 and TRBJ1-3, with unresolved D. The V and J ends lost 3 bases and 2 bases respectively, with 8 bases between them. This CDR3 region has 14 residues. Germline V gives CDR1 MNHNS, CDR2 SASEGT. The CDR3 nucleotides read TGTGCCAGCAGTGATGGGGTAACTGGAAACACCATATATTTT. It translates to CASSDGVTGNTIYF.

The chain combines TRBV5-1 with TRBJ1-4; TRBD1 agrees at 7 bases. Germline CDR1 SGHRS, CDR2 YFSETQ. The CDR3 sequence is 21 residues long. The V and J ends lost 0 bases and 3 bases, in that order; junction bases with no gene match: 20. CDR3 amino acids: CASSLVVSETGKDHANEKLFF. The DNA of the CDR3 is TGCGCCAGCAGCTTGGTCGTGTCGGAGACAGGGAAAGACCACGCTAATGAAAAACTGTTTTTT. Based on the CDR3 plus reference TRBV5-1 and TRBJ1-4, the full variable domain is KAGVTQTPRYLIKTRGQQVTLSCSPISGHRSVSWYQQTPGQGLQFLFEYFSETQRNKGNFPGRFSGRQFSNSRSEMNVSTLELGDSALYLCASSLVVSETGKDHANEKLFFGSGTQLSVL.

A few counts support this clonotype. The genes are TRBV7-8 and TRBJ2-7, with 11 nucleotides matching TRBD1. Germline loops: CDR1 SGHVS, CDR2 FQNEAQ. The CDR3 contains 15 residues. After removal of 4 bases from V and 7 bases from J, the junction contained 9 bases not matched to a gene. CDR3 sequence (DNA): TGTGCCAGCAGCTCCCGGGACAGGGGGGTCTGGGAGCAGTACTTC. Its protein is CASSSRDRGVWEQYF.

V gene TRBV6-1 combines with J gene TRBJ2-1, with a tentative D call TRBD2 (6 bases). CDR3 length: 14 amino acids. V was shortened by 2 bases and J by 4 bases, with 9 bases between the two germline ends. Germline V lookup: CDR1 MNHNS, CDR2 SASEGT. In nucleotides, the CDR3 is TGTGCCAGCAGTGAAATTGGGGGGTACAATGAGCAGTTCTTC. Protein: CASSEIGGYNEQFF.

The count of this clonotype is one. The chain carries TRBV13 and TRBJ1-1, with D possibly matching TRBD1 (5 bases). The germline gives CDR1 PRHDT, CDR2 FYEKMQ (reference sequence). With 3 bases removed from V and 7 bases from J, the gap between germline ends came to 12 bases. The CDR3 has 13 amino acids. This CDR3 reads CASSLGTAHEAFF. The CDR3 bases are TGTGCCAGCAGCTTGGGGACTGCCCATGAAGCTTTCTTT.

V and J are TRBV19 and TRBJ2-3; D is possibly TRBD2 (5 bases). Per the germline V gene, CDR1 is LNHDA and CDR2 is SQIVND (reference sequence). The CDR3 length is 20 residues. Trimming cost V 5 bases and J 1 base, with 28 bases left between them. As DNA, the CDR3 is TGTGCCAGTAGTCCCCCCCCCTCAAACGTTGAGGGCTTTGGCACAGATACGCAGTATTTT. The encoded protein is CASSPPPSNVEGFGTDTQYF.